Below are 27 T cell receptor beta chains sequenced from a single sample in a study of regulatory T cells in long-lasting Graves disease. The time point here: newly diagnosed GD, antithyroid drugs for less than 3 months. The TCR library was made from RNA that had been extracted from PBMCs in TRIzol. Both iRepertoire HTBI primers and Arm-PCR of CDR3 regions were used to build the TCR beta libraries. One entry per CDR3 protein, called by TCRdb with MiXCR from the multiplex PCR reads. The top ten hold over 8.5% of the sample, which has 440,000 or so distinct CDR3 sequences, about a sixth seen once. This sample also appeared in a second study, on T cells in Graves' hyperthyroidism and ophthalmopathy.

The source material was peripheral blood mononuclear cells (PBMCs), sampled at new diagnosis, from a patient treated with antithyroid drugs. Source of these receptors: a woman aged 25 to 39 with Graves disease.

The genes are TRBV7-2 and TRBJ2-7; TRBD2 agrees at 15 bases. Germline CDR1 and CDR2: SGHTA and FQGNSA. J gave up 4 bases and V 5 bases, and 12 bases lay outside the gene matches. The CDR3 consists of 18 residues. CDR3 in amino acids: CASSARTSGRAELYEQYF. CDR3 DNA: TGTGCCAGCAGCGCCCGGACTAGCGGGAGGGCCGAACTTTACGAGCAGTACTTC.

Concerning this clonotype: This may stem from a read error, because a much larger clone lies one nucleotide away. The V and J genes are TRBV6-2 or TRBV6-3 and TRBJ2-1; 8 bases align to TRBD2. Trimming cost V 6 bases and J 7 bases; bases outside gene matches: 5. The CDR3 runs to 13 residues. Germline V gives CDR1 MNHEY, CDR2 SVGEGT. DNA of the CDR3: TGTGCCAGCAGGCGGGAGGTTGGTAATGAGCAGTTCTTC. It yields the protein CASRREVGNEQFF.

In this sample, this clonotype turned up a few times. The chain is built from TRBV27 and TRBJ1-6, with D unclear. CDR3 length: 15 residues. With 5 bases removed from V and 7 bases from J, the gap between germline ends came to 15 bases. Germline values: CDR1 MNHEY, CDR2 SMNVEV (reference sequence). Here the CDR3 DNA reads TGTGCCAGCAGTCCACCACCTCCTAGGAATTCACCCCTCCACTTT. It yields the protein CASSPPPPRNSPLHF.

This clonotype was seen a few times. The V call is TRBV7-2, the J call TRBJ2-1; D ambiguous. CDR1 is SGHTA, CDR2 FQGNSA, per germline. The V end was cut by 3 bases, the J end by 5 bases, with 11 bases between. The CDR3 runs to 14 residues. CDR3 residues: CASSFGLGDNEQFF. CDR3 in DNA: TGTGCCAGCAGCTTTGGGCTAGGAGACAATGAGCAGTTCTTC.

This clonotype was seen repeatedly, ten times or more. The chain combines TRBV6-1 with TRBJ2-2; 13 nucleotides agree with TRBD2. This CDR3 contains 16 residues. The germline V gene has CDR1 MNHNS and CDR2 SASEGT. V lost 7 bases and J lost 6; bases outside the gene matches: 8. CDR3 sequence: CASTPRLAGGAGELFF. As DNA, the CDR3 is TGTGCCAGCACTCCCCGACTAGCGGGAGGTGCCGGGGAGCTGTTTTTT.

This clonotype has at least ten counts. V is TRBV2 and J is TRBJ2-1; the match to TRBD2 covers 8 bases. The J segment lost 9 bases and the V segment lost 10 bases, leaving 17 bases of the junction unmatched. CDR1 and CDR2 from the germline V gene are SNHLY and FYNNEI. The CDR3 runs to 15 residues. The CDR3 is CANTKGLATPGEQFF. CDR3 in DNA: TGTGCCAACACTAAAGGACTAGCTACGCCCGGTGAGCAGTTCTTC.

This clonotype came up many times. The chain links TRBV28 to TRBJ2-7; the match to TRBD2 covers 8 bases. From germline, CDR1 is MDHEN and CDR2 SYDVKM. The CDR3 spans 13 residues. V shed 6 bases, J shed 2 bases, and the junction held 3 bases outside the gene matches. The CDR3 spells CASRAGVAYEQYF. For the CDR3, the DNA is TGTGCCAGCAGAGCGGGAGTTGCCTACGAGCAGTACTTC.

Many counts were recorded for this clonotype. V gene TRBV27 combines with J gene TRBJ2-3; a possible D gene is TRBD1 (6 bases). CDR3 length equals 11 residues. V lost 6 bases to trimming and J lost 6 bases, with 7 bases between them. Germline values: CDR1 MNHEY, CDR2 SMNVEV (reference sequence). The chain's CDR3 is CASRGADTQYF. Here the CDR3 DNA reads TGTGCCAGCAGGGGGGCGGATACGCAGTATTTT.

This clonotype was seen a few times. V usage is TRBV9 and J usage is TRBJ2-3, with 8 positions matching TRBD2. The CDR3 is 14 amino acids. V was clipped by 3 bases and J by 4 bases; unmatched bases: 4. Germline CDR1 is SGDLS and CDR2 is YYNGEE. CDR3 region: CASSADGGADTQYF. CDR3 sequence (DNA): TGTGCCAGCAGCGCCGACGGGGGGGCAGATACGCAGTATTTT.

This clonotype has a handful of counts. This chain uses TRBV28 with TRBJ2-7; no definite D call. The CDR3 is 16 amino acids. V was pared by 5 bases and J by 3 bases, with 20 bases between. Germline values: CDR1 MDHEN, CDR2 SYDVKM. The CDR3 is CASSLDPSRYNYEQYF. DNA for the CDR3: TGTGCCAGCAGTCTGGACCCCTCGAGGTATAACTACGAGCAGTACTTC.

This clonotype was counted many times. The chain is built from TRBV5-1 and TRBJ2-1; 8 bases agree with TRBD1. Germline V lookup: CDR1 SGHRS, CDR2 YFSETQ. V lost 1 base to trimming and J lost 7 bases; unmatched junction nucleotides: 1. The CDR3 is 13 amino acids. The CDR3 here is CASSLNRGNEQFF. The CDR3 DNA reads TGCGCCAGCAGCTTGAACAGGGGGAATGAGCAGTTCTTC.

There are a few counts of this clonotype. This chain connects TRBV5-1 to TRBJ2-5; D is unclear. CDR1 is SGHRS and CDR2 is YFSETQ in the germline V gene. V lost 0 bases and J 1 base, leaving 10 bases between the germline ends. This CDR3 is built from 15 residues. CDR3 loop: CASSLAPGVQETQYF. In nucleotides, the CDR3 is TGCGCCAGCAGCTTGGCCCCGGGCGTCCAAGAGACCCAGTACTTC.

The chain has TRBV24-1 and TRBJ1-2; tentatively, D is TRBD1 (5 bases). Trimming shortened V by 1 base and J by 2 bases, and 7 bases separated the two germline ends. The CDR3 is 14 amino acids. Germline lookup yields CDR1 KGHDR and CDR2 SFDVKD. DNA for the CDR3: TGTGCCACCAGTGATTTCAAGGGGAACTATGGCTACACCTTC. Amino acids: CATSDFKGNYGYTF.

This clonotype was counted ten times or more. This sequence joins TRBV2 and TRBJ1-2, with D perhaps TRBD1 (5 bases). The CDR3 runs to 16 residues. Trimming pared 5 bases from V and 5 bases from J, leaving 21 bases between. The germline V gene has CDR1 SNHLY and CDR2 FYNNEI. CDR3 loop: CASSPRPGLLGYGYTF. In nucleotides, the CDR3 is TGTGCCAGCAGTCCTAGACCGGGACTCCTTGGGTATGGCTACACCTTC.

CDR3 sequence: CASSLTWLVDTQYF. The CDR3, as DNA: TGTGCCAGCAGCTTAACTTGGTTGGTAGATACGCAGTATTTT. The J gene is TRBJ2-3, the V gene TRBV7-2; D is unclear. Germline-derived CDR1 and CDR2 are SGHTA and FQGNSA. The CDR3 consists of 14 residues. Trimming left V 2 bases short and J 5 bases short, with 11 bases between. The full variable domain, in which reference TRBV7-2 and TRBJ2-3 provide the parts outside the CDR3, is GAGVSQSPSNKVTEKGKDVELRCDPISGHTALYWYRQSLGQGLEFLIYFQGNSAPDKSGLPSDRFSAERTGGSVSTLTIQRTQQEDSAVYLCASSLTWLVDTQYFGPGTRLTVL.

This clonotype was seen repeatedly, ten times or more. The J gene is TRBJ2-1, the V gene TRBV18, with 7 bases matching TRBD2. The germline gives CDR1 KGHSH, CDR2 LQKENI. Unmatched junction bases numbered 7, after V lost 4 bases and J lost 10 bases. This CDR3 has 13 residues. This CDR3 is CASSRTGAGEQFF. CDR3 nucleotide sequence: TGTGCCAGCTCACGAACGGGAGCGGGGGAGCAGTTCTTC.

This clonotype was seen many times. The V and J genes are TRBV12-3 or TRBV12-4 and TRBJ2-3; D unclear. The CDR3 is made up of 15 amino acids. V shed 1 base and J shed 0 bases, with 8 bases lying between them. The CDR3 nucleotides read TGTGCCAGCAGTTTAGGGGCAAGCAGCACAGATACGCAGTATTTT. It specifies CASSLGASSTDTQYF.

There are many counts of this clonotype. The V gene is TRBV6-1, the J gene TRBJ2-1; 8 nucleotides line up with TRBD1. J was trimmed by 9 bases and V by 7 bases; bases with no gene match: 8. CDR3 size: 13 residues. CDR1 is MNHNS and CDR2 is SASEGT in the germline V gene. In DNA form, the CDR3 reads TGTGCCAGCAACCAGGACAGGGCAGGTGAGCAGTTCTTC. Translation gives CASNQDRAGEQFF.

This clonotype appeared many times. The V gene is TRBV3-1, the J gene TRBJ2-1; D is possibly TRBD2 (6 bases). CDR3 size: 15 residues. Germline V gene data show CDR1 as LGHDT and CDR2 as YNNKEL (reference sequence). Trimming stripped 1 base from V and 7 bases from J, with 14 bases between. CDR3 region: CASSQGAGSHNEQFF. The CDR3 DNA reads TGTGCCAGCAGCCAAGGGGCGGGGAGCCATAATGAGCAGTTCTTC.

The chain joins TRBV20-1 to TRBJ2-7, with 12 bases identical to TRBD2. Looked up from germline, CDR1 is DFQATT and CDR2 is SNEGSKA (reference sequence). V gave up 0 bases and J gave up 6 bases; unmatched junction bases: 6. This CDR3 region has 15 residues. CDR3 sequence (DNA): TGCAGTGCTAGAGAGCCTAGCGGGAGGGTGGGCGAGCAGTACTTC. Its translation: CSAREPSGRVGEQYF.

The genes are TRBV7-2 and TRBJ1-5; the D gene is possibly TRBD1 (5 bases). V lost 3 bases, J lost 9 bases, and 18 bases lay in between. Germline CDR1 SGHTA, CDR2 FQGNSA. This CDR3 comprises 15 residues. This chain's CDR3 is CASSLSREDWRPQHF. The CDR3 DNA reads TGTGCCAGCAGCTTGAGCAGGGAGGATTGGCGGCCCCAGCATTTT. Supplemented by reference TRBV7-2 and TRBJ1-5, the full variable domain reads GAGVSQSPSNKVTEKGKDVELRCDPISGHTALYWYRQSLGQGLEFLIYFQGNSAPDKSGLPSDRFSAERTGGSVSTLTIQRTQQEDSAVYLCASSLSREDWRPQHFGDGTRLSIL.

V is TRBV7-2 and J is TRBJ2-3; 7 bases are shared with TRBD1. The CDR3 is made up of 14 amino acids. V dropped 7 bases and J dropped 1; count of bases not matched to a gene: 5. CDR1 and CDR2 from the germline V gene are SGHTA and FQGNSA. The CDR3 DNA follows: TGTGCCAGCAACTCCGGACAGGGCACAGATACGCAGTATTTT. It is translated as CASNSGQGTDTQYF.

This clonotype was detected many times. V and J are TRBV20-1 and TRBJ2-1, with a weak D call TRBD1 (6 bases). The CDR3 loop spans 14 amino acids. CDR1 and CDR2 from the germline V gene are DFQATT and SNEGSKA (reference sequence). V was shortened by 6 bases and J by 6 bases, with 18 bases between the two germline ends. CDR3 nucleotides: TGCAGTGCCCCTGGGGACACCGAGTTCAATGAGCAGTTCTTC. This encodes CSAPGDTEFNEQFF.

This clonotype was seen repeatedly, ten times or more. The chain is built from TRBV7-9 and TRBJ2-1, with 10 bases matching TRBD2. V lost 6 bases, J lost 4 bases, and 6 bases stayed unmatched. Per the germline V gene, CDR1 is SEHNR and CDR2 is FQNEAQ (reference sequence). The CDR3 contains 15 residues. CDR3 in amino acids: CASRSSGSAYNEQFF. Here the CDR3 DNA reads TGTGCCAGCAGATCTAGCGGGAGTGCTTACAATGAGCAGTTCTTC.

This clonotype was seen a handful of times. The chain is built from TRBV6-2 or TRBV6-3 and TRBJ1-2; 10 nucleotides line up with TRBD1. Trimming at V came to 5 bases and at J to 5 bases, leaving 11 bases not matched to a gene. From germline, CDR1 is MNHEY and CDR2 SVGEGT. This CDR3 spans 16 amino acids. CDR3 region: CASSVSGPGQGYGYTF. In DNA form, the CDR3 reads TGTGCCAGCAGTGTCAGCGGCCCGGGACAGGGGTATGGCTACACCTTC.

At least ten counts were recorded for this clonotype. The genes are TRBV28 and TRBJ2-3; no reliable D call. The germline gives CDR1 MDHEN, CDR2 SYDVKM. The CDR3 loop spans 13 amino acids. V was pared by 6 bases and J by 5 bases, with 12 bases between. CDR3 sequence (DNA): TGTGCCAGCAGAGAGGACCCCCAAGATACGCAGTATTTT. Its protein is CASREDPQDTQYF.

This clonotype occurred many times. The chain joins TRBV2 to TRBJ2-1; D is unresolved. Trimming cost V 3 bases and J 0 bases, with 6 bases left between them. The CDR3 spans 14 residues. Germline loops: CDR1 SNHLY, CDR2 FYNNEI. The CDR3 region is CASSERSSYNEQFF. The DNA for the CDR3 is TGTGCCAGCAGTGAGCGGTCCTCCTACAATGAGCAGTTCTTC.